The 22 T cell receptor beta chains below all came from one sample that was sequenced in a study of T cell repertoires in cytomegalovirus infection. TCRdb redid the calling of the reads with MiXCR, one entry per CDR3 protein. The table records a few hundred thousand distinct CDR3 sequences, about a sixth of them present only once. Sequencing used PBMCs. Every receptor here comes from a human donor in good health (CMV status not recorded). Some clones in this sample may be carry-over from other donors' samples.

This clonotype came up many times. The chain combines TRBV7-6 with TRBJ2-1, with TRBD1 identical over 7 bases. V gave up 5 bases and J gave up 2 bases; unmatched junction bases: 15. Per the germline V gene, CDR1 is SGHVS and CDR2 is FNYEAQ. This CDR3 comprises 18 residues. The CDR3: CASSPGGSAPAPYNEQFF. As DNA, the CDR3 is TGTGCCAGCAGCCCAGGGGGAAGCGCCCCAGCCCCCTACAATGAGCAGTTCTTC.

This clonotype was recorded many times. A junction boundary mismatches the germline segment, possibly from a read error. This chain joins TRBV7-2 and TRBJ1-2; D not resolved. Germline loops: CDR1 SGHTA, CDR2 FQGNSA. This CDR3 has 12 residues. The CDR3 loop is CASSSDLWTSLF. DNA for the CDR3: TGTGCCAGCAGCTCCGACCTATGGACGTCATTATTC.

The gene calls are TRBV7-2 and TRBJ2-1; TRBD2 aligns across 9 bases. CDR3 length: 14 amino acids. CDR1 is SGHTA and CDR2 is FQGNSA in the germline V gene. V was clipped by 6 bases and J by 8 bases; unmatched bases: 8. CDR3: CASRGRGGVDEQFF. The CDR3 DNA sequence: TGTGCCAGCAGGGGGCGGGGGGGCGTCGATGAGCAGTTCTTC.

The rearrangement links TRBV10-3 to TRBJ2-3, with D possibly matching TRBD1 (5 bases). V dropped 5 bases and J dropped 0 bases, with 12 bases sitting between them. There are 15 residues in the CDR3. Germline V gives CDR1 ENHRY, CDR2 SYGVKD. The CDR3 DNA reads as TGTGCCATCAGTTTCCTAGGGGTTAGCACAGATACGCAGTATTTT. It codes for CAISFLGVSTDTQYF.

The chain uses TRBV12-3 or TRBV12-4 and TRBJ1-5; D not certain. The V end was cut by 3 bases, the J end by 6 bases, with 12 bases between. This CDR3 comprises 14 residues. The CDR3 DNA is TGTGCCAGCAGTTTTACGGGAGTAAGTCAGCCCCAGCATTTT. It encodes CASSFTGVSQPQHF.

This clonotype was observed many times. The chain recombines TRBV6-2 or TRBV6-3 with TRBJ2-2; D is unclear. Trimming shortened V by 0 bases and J by 5 bases, and 4 bases separated the two germline ends. The germline gives CDR1 MNHEY, CDR2 SVGEGT. The CDR3 length is 13 residues. CDR3 nucleotides: TGTGCCAGCAGTTACTCAACGACCGGGGAGCTGTTTTTT. This gives the protein CASSYSTTGELFF.

This clonotype was seen many times. The rearrangement uses TRBV7-2 and TRBJ2-7; no definite D call. V lost 1 base to trimming and J lost 2 bases, with 12 bases between them. The V gene's germline CDR1 is SGHTA and CDR2 FQGNSA. CDR3 length: 15 residues. Here the CDR3 DNA reads TGTGCCAGCAGCTTAGAGCCCATGGGTACCTACGAGCAGTACTTC. It encodes CASSLEPMGTYEQYF. The complete variable domain, with remaining parts taken from reference TRBV7-2 and TRBJ2-7, reads GAGVSQSPSNKVTEKGKDVELRCDPISGHTALYWYRQSLGQGLEFLIYFQGNSAPDKSGLPSDRFSAERTGGSVSTLTIQRTQQEDSAVYLCASSLEPMGTYEQYFGPGTRLTVT.

V is TRBV12-3 or TRBV12-4 and J is TRBJ2-3; 13 bases agree with TRBD2. V shed 7 bases, J shed 6 bases, and the junction held 4 bases outside the gene matches. This CDR3 is built from 14 residues. CDR3 DNA sequence: TGTGCCAGCACCTGGACTAGCGGGGGTGATACGCAGTATTTT. Its translation: CASTWTSGGDTQYF.

The chain joins TRBV19 to TRBJ2-7; a weak D match, TRBD2 (5 bases). The CDR3 covers 14 residues. The V and J ends lost 4 bases and 3 bases respectively, with 13 bases between them. CDR1 LNHDA and CDR2 SQIVND come from the germline V gene (reference sequence). CDR3 in DNA: TGTGCCAGTAGTAGCCTTCCTGGGAGCTACGAGCAGTACTTC. Amino acids: CASSSLPGSYEQYF.

V is TRBV10-3 and J is TRBJ1-1; 7 nucleotides align to TRBD1. J was trimmed by 5 bases and V by 7 bases; bases with no gene match: 7. In germline, CDR1 is ENHRY, CDR2 SYGVKD. The CDR3 is 13 residues long. CDR3 sequence: CAIKRQGQTEAFF. The CDR3 DNA is TGTGCCATCAAACGACAGGGTCAAACTGAAGCTTTCTTT.

This clonotype was picked up a small number of times. The chain recombines TRBV11-2 with TRBJ2-3; D may be TRBD2 (6 bases). The CDR3 is made up of 13 amino acids. Germline assignment: CDR1 SGHAT and CDR2 FQNNGV. Trimming removed 11 bases at V and 0 bases at J, with 12 bases between. The CDR3 region has the DNA TGTGCCTCCTGGGGACTTAGCACAGATACGCAGTATTTT. This codes for CASWGLSTDTQYF.

V is TRBV12-3 or TRBV12-4 and J is TRBJ2-5; no clear D gene. The V gene lost 10 bases and the J gene lost 7 bases, with 10 bases spanning the gap. This CDR3 region has 10 residues. The CDR3 is CATGGGTQYF. The DNA of the CDR3 is TGTGCCACCGGTGGCGGGACCCAGTACTTC.

This clonotype appeared many times. V usage is TRBV12-3 or TRBV12-4 and J usage is TRBJ2-5, with D possibly matching TRBD1 (5 bases). The CDR3 sequence is 15 residues long. Between the trimmed V and J ends, which lost 3 bases and 4 bases, there was a span of 15 bases. In nucleotides, the CDR3 is TGTGCCAGCAGTTTCCAGGGTCCAGCGTCAGAGACCCAGTACTTC. It translates to CASSFQGPASETQYF.

This clonotype has a count of ten or more. The V and J genes are TRBV7-2 and TRBJ2-3, with 10 positions matching TRBD2. The CDR3 consists of 15 residues. The germline V gene encodes CDR1 SGHTA and CDR2 FQGNSA. J lost 2 bases, V lost 5 bases, and 4 bases had no gene match. The DNA of the CDR3 is TGTGCCAGCAGCCTAAGCGGGAGGGCCACAGATACGCAGTATTTT. As protein: CASSLSGRATDTQYF.

J is TRBJ2-5 and V is TRBV29-1; TRBD1 might be the D (5 bases). Germline CDR1 and CDR2: SQVTM and ANQGSEA. The CDR3 consists of 13 residues. Trimming cost V 5 bases and J 5 bases, with 15 bases left between them. The CDR3 loop is CSVSQGSAETQYF. For the CDR3, the DNA is TGCAGCGTTTCTCAGGGTTCGGCGGAGACCCAGTACTTC.

This clonotype was observed a few times. The chain employs TRBV29-1 and TRBJ2-2, with D unclear. V lost 4 bases to trimming and J lost 2 bases, with 11 bases between them. The CDR3 has 14 amino acids. Germline loops: CDR1 SQVTM, CDR2 ANQGSEA. Here the CDR3 reads CSVVPGPNTGELFF. In DNA form, the CDR3 reads TGCAGCGTTGTTCCCGGACCAAACACCGGGGAGCTGTTTTTT.

This clonotype has just a few counts. The chain carries TRBV6-2 or TRBV6-3 and TRBJ2-3; D perhaps matches TRBD1 (7 bases). The germline V gene has CDR1 MNHEY and CDR2 SVGEGT. Trimming took 5 bases from V and 3 from J, leaving 12 bases between them. The CDR3 totals 14 residues. This CDR3 reads CASSATGRTDTQYF. CDR3 in DNA: TGTGCCAGCAGTGCGACAGGGAGGACAGATACGCAGTATTTT.

This clonotype was picked up many times. The chain employs TRBV12-3 or TRBV12-4 and TRBJ2-5, with 7 bases fitting TRBD1. This CDR3 has 13 residues. Unmatched junction bases numbered 3, after V lost 6 bases and J lost 2 bases. CDR3 loop: CASSGTAQETQYF. In DNA, the CDR3 is TGTGCCAGCAGCGGGACAGCTCAAGAGACCCAGTACTTC.

Only a few counts were recorded for this clonotype. The V gene is TRBV5-4, the J gene TRBJ2-3; TRBD1 agrees at 9 bases. V was clipped by 4 bases and J by 4 bases; unmatched bases: 16. The CDR3 is 18 amino acids. Germline V gene sequence: CDR1 SGHNT, CDR2 YYREEE (reference sequence). The DNA of the CDR3 is TGTGCCAGCAGCGGGATAACCAGGACAGGGGAGAACGCAGATACGCAGTATTTT. Protein product: CASSGITRTGENADTQYF.

Only a few counts were recorded for this clonotype. The rearrangement links TRBV6-2 or TRBV6-3 to TRBJ1-5; D perhaps matches TRBD1 (5 bases). Germline loops: CDR1 MNHEY, CDR2 SVGEGT. The CDR3 has 15 residues. Deletions cut 5 bases from V and 0 bases from J, with 11 bases between. CDR3 DNA sequence: TGTGCCAGCAGTCCCGGACATTATAGCAATCAGCCCCAGCATTTT. This encodes CASSPGHYSNQPQHF.

The chain has TRBV5-6 and TRBJ2-3; D remains unclear. Trimming pared 1 base from V and 1 base from J, leaving 10 bases between. From germline, CDR1 is SGHDT and CDR2 YYEEEE. The CDR3 runs 15 residues. CDR3 sequence (DNA): TGTGCCAGCAGCTTGTCGGGTACGGGCACAGATACGCAGTATTTT. This gives the protein CASSLSGTGTDTQYF.

This clonotype was seen a handful of times. V and J are TRBV5-6 and TRBJ2-7; no reliable D call. Deletions cut 3 bases from V and 7 bases from J, with 14 bases between. CDR1 and CDR2 from the germline V gene are SGHDT and YYEEEE. The CDR3 runs 13 residues. The DNA of the CDR3 is TGTGCCAGCAGCTCGAGCCACTACGTGGAGCAGTACTTC. Its translation: CASSSSHYVEQYF.